These 24 T cell receptor beta chains were sequenced from one sample in a study of cytotoxic CD8 clonotypes in ibrutinib-treated CLL. Clones were read by immunoSEQ multiplex PCR, and TCRdb kept only the in-frame ones, dropping some. The sample lists roughly 110,000 clones; approximately 58% were seen once. The sample was PBMCs, taken after 24 months of ibrutinib treatment. The source is a human donor with chronic lymphocytic leukemia.

The chain has TRBV11-1 and TRBJ2-5; 14 positions match TRBD2. CDR1 is SGHAT and CDR2 is FQDESV in the germline V gene (reference sequence). CDR3 length: 16 residues. The trim removed 5 bases at V and 5 bases at J, leaving 7 bases unmatched. CDR3 protein: CASSATSGGARETQYF. Here the CDR3 DNA reads TGTGCCAGCAGCGCGACTAGCGGGGGGGCTCGGGAGACCCAGTACTTC.

This clone came up many times. The V and J genes are TRBV7-2 and TRBJ1-2, with TRBD1 identical over 7 bases. Trimming took 3 bases from V and 8 from J; bases not matched to a gene: 0. Germline assignment: CDR1 SGHTA and CDR2 FQGNSA. This CDR3 is built from 11 residues. CDR3 coding DNA: TGTGCCAGCAGCTTGACAGGGGGCTACACCTTC. Protein product: CASSLTGGYTF.

This chain joins TRBV11-3 and TRBJ2-7; weak D call: TRBD1 (5 bases). The V and J ends lost 7 bases and 3 bases respectively, with 7 bases between them. This CDR3 has 11 amino acids. Germline V gives CDR1 SGHNT, CDR2 YENEEA. The CDR3 is CASTGNYEQYF. As DNA, the CDR3 is TGTGCCAGCACAGGGAACTACGAGCAGTACTTC.

The V and J genes are TRBV6-4 and TRBJ2-6; D is unclear. The V end lost 2 bases, the J end lost 2 bases, and 7 bases lay between the germline ends. The germline CDR1 and CDR2 sequences are MRHNA and SNTAGT. CDR3 length equals 15 residues. CDR3 bases: TGTGCCAGCAGTGACGGGTCGGCTGGGGCCAACGTCCTGACTTTC. Residues: CASSDGSAGANVLTF.

The sample holds a few counts of this clone. This chain joins TRBV13 and TRBJ2-1; 10 nucleotides line up with TRBD2. Germline V lookup: CDR1 PRHDT, CDR2 FYEKMQ (reference sequence). J gave up 0 bases and V 5 bases, and 4 bases lay outside the gene matches. The CDR3 has 16 residues. The CDR3 reads CASSRTSGYSYNEQFF. CDR3 coding DNA: TGTGCCAGCAGCCGGACTAGCGGCTACTCCTACAATGAGCAGTTCTTC.

This clone was counted only a few times. This chain connects TRBV6-5 to TRBJ1-5; D is unclear. CDR3 length equals 13 residues. Trimming left V 6 bases short and J 2 bases short, with 8 bases between. Germline V gene lookup returns CDR1 MNHEY and CDR2 SVGAGI. This CDR3 is CASRPEGNQPQHF. CDR3 nucleotides: TGTGCCAGCAGGCCCGAGGGCAATCAGCCCCAGCATTTT.

This chain joins TRBV10-2 and TRBJ1-1, with a tentative D call TRBD1 (5 bases). This CDR3 has 14 amino acids. Germline CDR1 reads WSHSY; CDR2 reads SAAADI. The germline V and J ends were trimmed by 8 bases and 4 bases, with 17 bases remaining between them. The CDR3 bases are TGCGCCAGCTCGTTCCAGGGAAGAAGCACTGAAGCTTTCTTT. This codes for CASSFQGRSTEAFF.

In DNA form, the CDR3 reads TGCAGCGTTGATCGGGCAGGGTTGGGTCAGCCCCAGCATTTT. This translates into CSVDRAGLGQPQHF. V usage is TRBV29-1 and J usage is TRBJ1-5; D might be TRBD1 (5 bases). Germline values: CDR1 SQVTM, CDR2 ANQGSEA. The V end lost 3 bases, the J end lost 6 bases, and 15 bases lay between the germline ends. CDR3 length: 14 amino acids.

The chain is built from TRBV14 and TRBJ2-3, with 7 bases that match TRBD1. CDR3 length: 15 residues. The germline V gene encodes CDR1 SGHDN and CDR2 FVKESK. V trimming: 2 bases; J trimming: 6 bases; junction bases outside the gene matches: 8. CDR3 nucleotide sequence: TGTGCCAGCAGCCAACCCTTGGGACAGTCTGATACGCAGTATTTT. This sequence encodes CASSQPLGQSDTQYF.

The rearrangement uses TRBV5-6 and TRBJ2-5; 10 nucleotides align to TRBD2. The CDR3 is 17 residues long. Trimming removed 3 bases from V and 5 bases from J; junction bases left unmatched: 13. Per the germline V gene, CDR1 is SGHDT and CDR2 is YYEEEE. For the CDR3, the DNA is TGTGCCAGCAGCTACAGATCTAGCGGGGGTTATCAGGAGACCCAGTACTTC. The encoded protein is CASSYRSSGGYQETQYF.

This chain joins TRBV5-8 and TRBJ1-2; D might be TRBD1 (5 bases). CDR1 and CDR2 from the germline V gene are SGHTS and YDEGEE. The CDR3 totals 13 residues. V was clipped by 0 bases and J by 8 bases, with 11 bases between them. The chain's CDR3 is CASSLGRAGGYTF. DNA for the CDR3: TGTGCCAGCAGCTTGGGCAGGGCGGGCGGCTACACCTTC.

This clone has more than one count but fewer than ten. This chain links TRBV5-1 with TRBJ1-6, with 11 nucleotides matching TRBD1. CDR3 length: 16 amino acids. J lost 3 bases, V lost 4 bases, and 3 bases had no gene match. Germline V gene lookup returns CDR1 SGHRS and CDR2 YFSETQ. The CDR3 spells CASSRTGGDYNSPLHF. The CDR3 DNA is TGCGCCAGCAGCCGGACAGGGGGCGACTATAATTCACCCCTCCACTTT. Complete variable domain (other parts from reference TRBV5-1 and TRBJ1-6): KAGVTQTPRYLIKTRGQQVTLSCSPISGHRSVSWYQQTPGQGLQFLFEYFSETQRNKGNFPGRFSGRQFSNSRSEMNVSTLELGDSALYLCASSRTGGDYNSPLHFGNGTRLTVT.

This chain joins TRBV19 and TRBJ2-7, with D maybe TRBD1 (5 bases). In germline, CDR1 is LNHDA, CDR2 SQIVND (reference sequence). Deletions cut 2 bases from V and 4 bases from J, with 15 bases between. This CDR3 comprises 15 residues. The CDR3 sequence is CASSISGRENYEQYF. Here the CDR3 DNA reads TGTGCCAGTAGTATATCGGGCAGGGAAAATTACGAGCAGTACTTC.

Only a few counts were recorded for this clone. In DNA form, the CDR3 reads TGTGCCTGGAGTCTTGGGGTTCGGGAGCCCCAGCATTTT. Protein product: CAWSLGVREPQHF. The V call is TRBV30, the J call TRBJ1-5; D is undetermined. CDR1 and CDR2 from the germline V gene are GTSNPN and SVGIG (reference sequence). The CDR3 is 13 amino acids. V was clipped by 2 bases and J by 8 bases, with 13 bases between them. Supplemented by reference TRBV30 and TRBJ1-5, the full variable domain reads SQTIHQWPATLVQPVGSPLSLECTVEGTSNPNLYWYRQAAGRGLQLLFYSVGIGQISSEVPQNLSASRPQDRQFILSSKKLLLSDSGFYLCAWSLGVREPQHFGDGTRLSIL.

V gene TRBV11-2 combines with J gene TRBJ2-4; either TRBD1 or TRBD2 may supply D (5 bases each). The V and J ends lost 2 bases and 8 bases respectively, with 16 bases between them. This CDR3 is 15 amino acids long. Germline CDR1 reads SGHAT; CDR2 reads FQNNGV. CDR3 bases: TGTGCCAGCAGCTTATTTTTATCTGTGGGGGACATTCAGTACTTC. Its protein product is CASSLFLSVGDIQYF.

A few counts support this clone. The V and J genes are TRBV6-1 and TRBJ2-2, with D unclear. The CDR3 runs 15 residues. Between the trimmed V and J ends, which lost 4 bases and 0 bases, there was a span of 9 bases. Germline values: CDR1 MNHNS, CDR2 SASEGT. The CDR3 nucleotides are TGTGCCAGCAGTGCAGGTACCGCGAACACCGGGGAGCTGTTTTTT. Translated, it gives CASSAGTANTGELFF.

The chain recombines TRBV5-1 with TRBJ1-1, with 7 positions matching TRBD1. CDR3 length: 14 amino acids. After removal of 4 bases from V and 7 bases from J, the junction contained 10 bases not matched to a gene. Germline V lookup: CDR1 SGHRS, CDR2 YFSETQ. The DNA for the CDR3 is TGCGCCAGCAGCCCGACGGACAGGCCCTTTGAAGCTTTCTTT. It translates to CASSPTDRPFEAFF.

The genes are TRBV19 and TRBJ1-6; no reliable D call. Trimming took off 1 base at V and 7 bases at J, with 8 bases between the two ends. The CDR3 extends over 14 amino acids. Germline CDR1 and CDR2: LNHDA and SQIVND (reference sequence). Here the CDR3 DNA reads TGTGCCAGTAGTATAGGGGGAGGGAATTCACCCCTCCACTTT. Protein sequence: CASSIGGGNSPLHF. Full variable domain (remainder filled in from reference TRBV19 and TRBJ1-6): DGGITQSPKYLFRKEGQNVTLSCEQNLNHDAMYWYRQDPGQGLRLIYYSQIVNDFQKGDIAEGYSVSREKKESFPLTVTSAQKNPTAFYLCASSIGGGNSPLHFGNGTRLTVT.

As for this clone: This sample includes further DNA sequences coding for the same CDR3. This chain joins TRBV20-1 and TRBJ1-4; no reliable D call. V was cut by 1 base and J by 8 bases, with 5 bases left in between. CDR1 and CDR2 from the germline V gene are DFQATT and SNEGSKA (reference sequence). The CDR3 loop spans 11 amino acids. The CDR3 DNA is TGCAGTGCTAGAGGACAAGAAAAACTGTTTTTT. This translates into CSARGQEKLFF.

This clone occurred a few times. The V gene is TRBV20-1, the J gene TRBJ2-1, with D maybe TRBD1 (6 bases). Trimming took off 5 bases at V and 7 bases at J, with 9 bases between the two ends. The CDR3 runs to 11 residues. Germline V gene lookup returns CDR1 DFQATT and CDR2 SNEGSKA (reference sequence). DNA of the CDR3: TGCAGTGCTGGTAGGGGGAATGAGCAGTTCTTC. Translating gives CSAGRGNEQFF.

The chain combines TRBV9 with TRBJ2-7, with D maybe TRBD1 (6 bases). The CDR3 contains 14 residues. Trimming took 0 bases from V and 5 from J, leaving 12 bases between them. The germline CDR1 and CDR2 sequences are SGDLS and YYNGEE. The CDR3 is CASSVDVAGDEQYF. In DNA, the CDR3 is TGTGCCAGCAGCGTAGATGTGGCAGGGGACGAGCAGTACTTC.

The V call is TRBV5-6, the J call TRBJ1-3; D uncertain. V was cut by 6 bases and J by 2 bases, with 6 bases left in between. Germline V gives CDR1 SGHDT, CDR2 YYEEEE. The CDR3 is made up of 12 amino acids. Here the CDR3 reads CASTSTGNTIYF. DNA for the CDR3: TGTGCCAGCACTTCTACTGGAAACACCATATATTTT.

The chain employs TRBV11-2 and TRBJ2-7; 9 nucleotides align to TRBD1. Germline V gene lookup returns CDR1 SGHAT and CDR2 FQNNGV. The V gene end was trimmed by 5 bases and the J gene end by 4 bases; junction bases not matched to a gene: 12. The CDR3 length is 16 residues. The CDR3 nucleotides are TGTGCCAGCAGCCACACCGACCCGGGACAGGGATACGAGCAGTACTTC. Protein product: CASSHTDPGQGYEQYF.

This clone was counted a few times. This chain connects TRBV15 to TRBJ1-5, with a weak D call TRBD1 (5 bases). V was trimmed by 0 bases and J by 5 bases, leaving 5 bases between them. Germline V gives CDR1 LNHNV, CDR2 YYDKDF (reference sequence). The CDR3 spans 13 residues. The CDR3 bases are TGTGCCACCAGCAGAGACAGGGATCAGCCCCAGCATTTT. This codes for CATSRDRDQPQHF.